The T cell receptor beta chain under discussion was sequenced for a study of cytomegalovirus exposure and HLA in healthy donors. Turning to this clone: Its antigen remains unknown.

Study-wide points: HLA-A and HLA-B allele assignments for most subjects were reportedly predicted accurately using TCR beta sequences. Sequencing had likely introduced a cluster of highly shared sequence variants as an artifact.

Researchers ran the PCR with 60 Vbeta and 13 Jbeta primers. Measured with immunoSEQ multiplex PCR; TCRdb has only the in-frame clones, and not every one. The data show some 120,000 clones, approximately 80% seen once. The sequence was collected from a man aged 40-55 years in good health and CMV-seronegative. Sequenced: PBMCs.

The CDR3 region is CASSLGGGGSGEKLFF. CDR3 bases: TGTGCCAGCAGCTTAGGCGGGGGCGGTTCTGGTGAAAAACTGTTTTTT. The chain recombines TRBV7-2 with TRBJ1-4; D might be TRBD1 (6 bases). V lost 1 base to trimming and J lost 7 bases, with 16 bases between them. The CDR3 runs 16 residues. Germline values: CDR1 SGHTA, CDR2 FQGNSA.